This TCR beta chain was recovered during a study of response to subunit inactivated influenza vaccine. CDR3 length: 17 amino acids. V gave up 3 bases and J gave up 2 bases; unmatched junction bases: 12. TCRdb re-analysed the RT-PCR reads in MiXCR, keeping a single row per CDR3 protein. The data hold some 160,000 distinct CDR3 sequences, with roughly a tenth observed a single time. In its sample, this clonotype was seen many times. The genes are TRBV12-3 or TRBV12-4 and TRBJ2-5; 7 bases match TRBD2. This receptor was identified in a man aged 50-60 years who received an inactivated influenza vaccine. Here the sequenced sample was non-naive T cells sorted from PBMCs, taken about 40 days after vaccination. CDR3 nucleotide sequence: TGTGCCAGCAGTTTCGGGGCGGGGGAGTATGAACAAGAGACCCAGTACTTC. It is translated as CASSFGAGEYEQETQYF.